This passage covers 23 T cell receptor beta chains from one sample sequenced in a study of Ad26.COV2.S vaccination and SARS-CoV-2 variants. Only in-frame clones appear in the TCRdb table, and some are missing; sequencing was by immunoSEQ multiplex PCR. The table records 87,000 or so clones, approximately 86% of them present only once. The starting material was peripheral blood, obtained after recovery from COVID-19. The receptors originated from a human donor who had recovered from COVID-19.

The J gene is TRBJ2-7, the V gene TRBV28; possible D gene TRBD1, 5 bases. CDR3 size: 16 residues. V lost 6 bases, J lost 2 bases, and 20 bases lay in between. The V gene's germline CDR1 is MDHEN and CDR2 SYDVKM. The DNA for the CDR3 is TGTGCCAGCAGCCACCCCCGCGTGCAGGGCACCTACGAGCAGTACTTC. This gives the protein CASSHPRVQGTYEQYF.

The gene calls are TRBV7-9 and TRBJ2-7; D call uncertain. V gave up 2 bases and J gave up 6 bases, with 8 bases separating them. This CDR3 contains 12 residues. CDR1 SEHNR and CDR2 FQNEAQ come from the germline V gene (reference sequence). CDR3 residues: CASSLSLAEQYF. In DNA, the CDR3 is TGTGCCAGCAGCTTATCTCTCGCCGAGCAGTACTTC.

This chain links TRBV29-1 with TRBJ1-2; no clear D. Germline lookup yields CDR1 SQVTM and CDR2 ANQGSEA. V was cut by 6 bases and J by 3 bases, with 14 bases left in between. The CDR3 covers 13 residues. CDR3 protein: CSVYDLRDYGYTF. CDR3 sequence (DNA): TGCAGCGTCTACGACCTTAGGGACTATGGCTACACCTTC.

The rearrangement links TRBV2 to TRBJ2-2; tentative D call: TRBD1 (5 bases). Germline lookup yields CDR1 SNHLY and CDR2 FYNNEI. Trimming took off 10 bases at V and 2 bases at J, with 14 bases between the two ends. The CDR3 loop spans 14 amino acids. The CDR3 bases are TGTGCCACCAGACAGAATAGAAACACCGGGGAGCTGTTTTTT. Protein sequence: CATRQNRNTGELFF.

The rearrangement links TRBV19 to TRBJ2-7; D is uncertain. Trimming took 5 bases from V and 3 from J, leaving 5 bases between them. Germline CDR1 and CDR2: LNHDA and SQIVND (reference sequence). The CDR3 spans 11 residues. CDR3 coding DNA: TGTGCCAGTAGTGGCGACTACGAGCAGTACTTC. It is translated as CASSGDYEQYF.

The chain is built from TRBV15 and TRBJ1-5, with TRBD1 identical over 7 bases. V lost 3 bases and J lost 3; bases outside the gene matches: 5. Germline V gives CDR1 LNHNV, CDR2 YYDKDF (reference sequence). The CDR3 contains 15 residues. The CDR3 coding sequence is TGTGCCACCAGCAGCGACGGACAGGTCAATCAGCCCCAGCATTTT. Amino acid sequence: CATSSDGQVNQPQHF.

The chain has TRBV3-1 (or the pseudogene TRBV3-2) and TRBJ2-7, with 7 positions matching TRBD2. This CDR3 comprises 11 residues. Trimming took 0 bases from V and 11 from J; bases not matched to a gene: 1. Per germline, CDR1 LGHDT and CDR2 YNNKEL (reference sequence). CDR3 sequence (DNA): TGTGCCAGCAGCCAAGATACTAGCGAGTACTTC. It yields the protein CASSQDTSEYF.

The chain's CDR3 is CASSLEVRGSSYEQYF. For the CDR3, the DNA is TGCGCCAGCAGCTTGGAGGTGAGGGGTAGCTCCTACGAGCAGTACTTC. The chain recombines TRBV5-1 with TRBJ2-7, with D perhaps being TRBD1 or TRBD2 (5 bases each). CDR3 size: 16 residues. V was trimmed by 0 bases and J by 0 bases, leaving 13 bases between them. CDR1 SGHRS and CDR2 YFSETQ come from the germline V gene. Looking up the rest from reference TRBV5-1 and TRBJ2-7 gives the full variable domain: KAGVTQTPRYLIKTRGQQVTLSCSPISGHRSVSWYQQTPGQGLQFLFEYFSETQRNKGNFPGRFSGRQFSNSRSEMNVSTLELGDSALYLCASSLEVRGSSYEQYFGPGTRLTVT.

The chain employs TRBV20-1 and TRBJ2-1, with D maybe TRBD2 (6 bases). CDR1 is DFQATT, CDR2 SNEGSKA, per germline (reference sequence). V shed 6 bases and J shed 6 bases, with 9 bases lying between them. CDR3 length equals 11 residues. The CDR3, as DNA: TGCAGTGCGTCGACTAGCAATGAGCAGTTCTTC. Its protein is CSASTSNEQFF.

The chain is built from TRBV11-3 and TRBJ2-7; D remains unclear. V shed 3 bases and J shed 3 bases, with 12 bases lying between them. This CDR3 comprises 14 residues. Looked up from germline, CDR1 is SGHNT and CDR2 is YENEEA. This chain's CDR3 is CASSLGRSIYEQYF. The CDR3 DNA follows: TGTGCCAGCAGCTTGGGAAGATCGATCTACGAGCAGTACTTC. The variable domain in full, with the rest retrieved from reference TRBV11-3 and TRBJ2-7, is EAGVVQSPRYKIIEKKQPVAFWCNPISGHNTLYWYLQNLGQGPELLIRYENEEAVDDSQLPKDRFSAERLKGVDSTLKIQPAELGDSAVYLCASSLGRSIYEQYFGPGTRLTVT.

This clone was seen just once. The CDR3 sequence is CASTSLTGGNQPQHF. The CDR3 DNA follows: TGTGCCAGCACTTCCCTGACAGGGGGCAATCAGCCCCAGCATTTT. The chain has TRBV27 and TRBJ1-5; 8 bases line up with TRBD1. The V gene's germline CDR1 is MNHEY and CDR2 SMNVEV (reference sequence). J was trimmed by 2 bases and V by 7 bases; bases with no gene match: 7. This CDR3 is built from 15 residues.

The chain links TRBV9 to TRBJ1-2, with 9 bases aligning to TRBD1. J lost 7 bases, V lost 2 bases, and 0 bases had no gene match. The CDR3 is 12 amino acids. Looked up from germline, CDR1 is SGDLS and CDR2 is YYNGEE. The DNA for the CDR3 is TGTGCCAGCAGCGTGGACAGGGGTGGCTACACCTTC. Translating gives CASSVDRGGYTF.

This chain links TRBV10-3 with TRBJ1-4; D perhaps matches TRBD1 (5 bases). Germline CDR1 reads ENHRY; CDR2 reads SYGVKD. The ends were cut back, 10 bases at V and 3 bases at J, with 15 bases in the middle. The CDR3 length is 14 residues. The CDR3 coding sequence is TGTGCCACCTCCCCGGGGCTATCTAATGAAAAACTGTTTTTT. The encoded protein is CATSPGLSNEKLFF.

CDR3 bases: TGCGCCAGCAGCTTCCAGCGGGAGCGGAGATTCTACGAGCAGTACTTC. Translated: CASSFQRERRFYEQYF. This chain links TRBV5-1 with TRBJ2-7; TRBD2 matches 8 bases. CDR1 is SGHRS and CDR2 is YFSETQ in the germline V gene. The ends lost 2 bases at V and 3 bases at J; junction bases unmatched: 10. This CDR3 contains 16 residues.

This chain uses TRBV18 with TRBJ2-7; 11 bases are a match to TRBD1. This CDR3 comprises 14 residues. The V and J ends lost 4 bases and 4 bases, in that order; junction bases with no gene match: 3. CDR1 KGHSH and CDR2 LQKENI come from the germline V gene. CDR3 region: CASSQGTGGYEQYF. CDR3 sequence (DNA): TGTGCCAGCTCACAGGGGACAGGGGGGTACGAGCAGTACTTC.

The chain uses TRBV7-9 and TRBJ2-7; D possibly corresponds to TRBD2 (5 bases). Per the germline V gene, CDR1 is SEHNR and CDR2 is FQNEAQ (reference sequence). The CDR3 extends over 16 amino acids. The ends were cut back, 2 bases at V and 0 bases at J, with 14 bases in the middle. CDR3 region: CASSLINRTRSYEQYF. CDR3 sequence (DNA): TGTGCCAGCAGCTTAATTAATAGGACTCGCTCCTACGAGCAGTACTTC. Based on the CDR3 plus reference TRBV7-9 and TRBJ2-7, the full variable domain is DTGVSQNPRHKITKRGQNVTFRCDPISEHNRLYWYRQTLGQGPEFLTYFQNEAQLEKSRLLSDRFSAERPKGSFSTLEIQRTEQGDSAMYLCASSLINRTRSYEQYFGPGTRLTVT.

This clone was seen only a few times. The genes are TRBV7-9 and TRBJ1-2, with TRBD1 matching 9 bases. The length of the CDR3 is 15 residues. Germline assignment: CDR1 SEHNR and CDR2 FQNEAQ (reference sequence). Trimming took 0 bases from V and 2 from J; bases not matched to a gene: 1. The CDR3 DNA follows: TGTGCCAGCAGCTTAGCGGGACAGGGAAACTATGGCTACACCTTC. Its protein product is CASSLAGQGNYGYTF.

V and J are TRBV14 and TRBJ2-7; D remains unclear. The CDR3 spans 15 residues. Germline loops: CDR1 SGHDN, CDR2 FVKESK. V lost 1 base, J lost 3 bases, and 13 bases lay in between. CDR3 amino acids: CASSQGVTGLYEQYF. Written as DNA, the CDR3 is TGTGCCAGCAGCCAAGGGGTGACGGGCCTCTACGAGCAGTACTTC. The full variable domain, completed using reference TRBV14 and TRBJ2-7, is EAGVTQFPSHSVIEKGQTVTLRCDPISGHDNLYWYRRVMGKEIKFLLHFVKESKQDESGMPNNRFLAERTGGTYSTLKVQPAELEDSGVYFCASSQGVTGLYEQYFGPGTRLTVT.

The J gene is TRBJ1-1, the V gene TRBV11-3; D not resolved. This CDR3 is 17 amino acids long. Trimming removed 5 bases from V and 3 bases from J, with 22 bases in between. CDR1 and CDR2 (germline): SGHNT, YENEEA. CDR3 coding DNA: TGTGCCAGCAGCCTCTCCGAATGGACCGCTCCGGACACTGAAGCTTTCTTT. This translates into CASSLSEWTAPDTEAFF. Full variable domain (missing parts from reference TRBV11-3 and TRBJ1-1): EAGVVQSPRYKIIEKKQPVAFWCNPISGHNTLYWYLQNLGQGPELLIRYENEEAVDDSQLPKDRFSAERLKGVDSTLKIQPAELGDSAVYLCASSLSEWTAPDTEAFFGQGTRLTVV.

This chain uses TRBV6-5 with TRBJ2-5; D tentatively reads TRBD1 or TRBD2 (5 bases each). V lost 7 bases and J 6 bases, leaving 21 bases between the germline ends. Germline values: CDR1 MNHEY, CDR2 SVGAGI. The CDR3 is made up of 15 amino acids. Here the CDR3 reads CASTVEMGVLKTQYF. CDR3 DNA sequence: TGTGCCAGCACCGTAGAAATGGGGGTGCTGAAGACCCAGTACTTC.

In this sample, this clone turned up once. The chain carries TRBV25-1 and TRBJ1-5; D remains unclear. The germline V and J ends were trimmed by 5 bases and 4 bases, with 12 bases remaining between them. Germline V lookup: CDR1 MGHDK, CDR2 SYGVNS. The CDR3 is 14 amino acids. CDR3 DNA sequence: TGTGCCAGCAGTCCGATCGGGGTTAATCAGCCCCAGCATTTT. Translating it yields CASSPIGVNQPQHF.

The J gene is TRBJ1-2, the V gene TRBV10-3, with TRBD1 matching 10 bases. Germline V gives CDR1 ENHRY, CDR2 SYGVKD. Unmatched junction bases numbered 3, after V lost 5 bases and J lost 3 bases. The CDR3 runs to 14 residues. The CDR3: CAISWTGGDYGYTF. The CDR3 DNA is TGTGCCATCAGTTGGACAGGGGGAGACTATGGCTACACCTTC.

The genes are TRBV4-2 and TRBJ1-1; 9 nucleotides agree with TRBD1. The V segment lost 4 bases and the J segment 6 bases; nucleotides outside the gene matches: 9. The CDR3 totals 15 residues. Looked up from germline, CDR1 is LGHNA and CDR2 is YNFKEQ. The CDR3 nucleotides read TGTGCCAGCAGCCCCTTCCGGGACAGGGAAGCTGAAGCTTTCTTT. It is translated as CASSPFRDREAEAFF.